This TCR beta chain was obtained from a study of response to subunit inactivated influenza vaccine. TCRdb independently ran MiXCR on the RT-PCR reads; one entry per CDR3 protein. The data contain almost 600,000 distinct CDR3 sequences, 14% of them singletons. Germline V gene sequence: CDR1 MDHEN, CDR2 SYDVKM. The CDR3 length is 15 residues. Trimming left V 3 bases short and J 0 bases short, with 12 bases between. The receptor comes from a man aged 50-60 years who received an inactivated influenza vaccine. V and J are TRBV28 and TRBJ2-7; D tentatively reads TRBD1 or TRBD2 (6 bases each). Sequencing was performed on PBMCs from blood, taken roughly 13 days after vaccination. CDR3 protein: CASSFRGGSSYEQYF. The CDR3 DNA is TGTGCCAGCAGTTTCAGGGGAGGTTCCTCCTACGAGCAGTACTTC.